The 17 T cell receptor beta chains below come from one sample, sequenced in a study of blood T cells in healthy people across ages. Combining a sample-barcoded 5' primer with a J-beta primer mix, a second PCR ran for about 6 to 12 cycles. TCRdb recomputed calls from the 5' RACE reads with MiXCR, one row per CDR3 protein. This table has approximately 780,000 distinct CDR3 sequences, roughly 25% appearing once. Another study also made use of these data, one on T cells of mothers and their children.

Sequenced material: blood. The receptors derive from a boy between 10 and 17 years old in good health.

This clonotype has just a few counts. The CDR3 nucleotides read TGTGCCATAGACAGGGGTGGCTACACCTTC. It yields the protein CAIDRGGYTF. This chain connects TRBV12-3 or TRBV12-4 to TRBJ1-2, with 8 nucleotides matching TRBD1. The CDR3 consists of 10 residues. The V and J ends lost 10 bases and 7 bases, in that order; junction bases with no gene match: 2.

This clonotype was recorded at least ten times. The genes are TRBV7-7 and TRBJ2-5, with D unclear. Germline V gene lookup returns CDR1 SSHAT and CDR2 FNYEAQ (reference sequence). The CDR3 has 14 residues. The V end was cut by 1 base, the J end by 4 bases, with 10 bases between. The CDR3 spells CASSLDLGGETQYF. Here the CDR3 DNA reads TGTGCCAGCAGCTTAGATCTCGGTGGAGAGACCCAGTACTTC.

In nucleotides, the CDR3 is TGCAGCGTTGACGGCCCAGTCACTGAAGCTTTCTTT. This codes for CSVDGPVTEAFF. V usage is TRBV29-1 and J usage is TRBJ1-1; D gene unclear. Germline V gives CDR1 SQVTM, CDR2 ANQGSEA. The V end lost 3 bases, the J end lost 4 bases, and 9 bases lay between the germline ends. The CDR3 has 12 amino acids.

The chain links TRBV12-3 or TRBV12-4 to TRBJ1-2; D possibly corresponds to TRBD1 (5 bases). Trimming took 3 bases from V and 6 from J, leaving 11 bases between them. The CDR3 extends over 13 amino acids. The CDR3 is CASSFGRVDGYTF. CDR3 in DNA: TGTGCCAGCAGTTTTGGCAGGGTGGATGGCTACACCTTC.

This chain uses TRBV29-1 with TRBJ1-1; D uncertain. This CDR3 spans 12 amino acids. Per germline, CDR1 SQVTM and CDR2 ANQGSEA. V lost 4 bases to trimming and J lost 10 bases, with 16 bases between them. The CDR3 loop is CSVGGPGPGAFF. The CDR3 coding sequence is TGCAGCGTTGGAGGGCCAGGCCCCGGAGCTTTCTTT.

The chain combines TRBV29-1 with TRBJ2-1; D gene uncertain. The length of the CDR3 is 12 residues. Trimming took 7 bases from V and 0 from J, leaving 7 bases between them. Germline CDR1 is SQVTM and CDR2 is ANQGSEA. The CDR3 DNA reads TGCAGCGGCGTGAGCTCCTACAATGAGCAGTTCTTC. Its protein product is CSGVSSYNEQFF.

The CDR3 DNA follows: TGTGCCAGCAGTGAGCAGCTAGCGGGGGGCCGCGAGCAGTACTTC. Residues: CASSEQLAGGREQYF. The chain carries TRBV2 and TRBJ2-7, with 11 positions matching TRBD2. The CDR3 is made up of 15 amino acids. Looked up from germline, CDR1 is SNHLY and CDR2 is FYNNEI. V lost 3 bases and J lost 6; bases outside the gene matches: 7. The entire variable domain, with the rest obtained from reference TRBV2 and TRBJ2-7, is as follows: EPEVTQTPSHQVTQMGQEVILRCVPISNHLYFYWYRQILGQKVEFLVSFYNNEISEKSEIFDDQFSVERPDGSNFTLKIRSTKLEDSAMYFCASSEQLAGGREQYFGPGTRLTVT.

In DNA, the CDR3 is TGTGCCAGCTCACCACCGCTCAGCAATCAAGAGACCCAGTACTTC. Its translation is CASSPPLSNQETQYF. V gene TRBV18 combines with J gene TRBJ2-5; D unclear. The CDR3 is made up of 15 amino acids. The V end lost 0 bases, the J end lost 2 bases, and 10 bases lay between the germline ends. Germline V lookup: CDR1 KGHSH, CDR2 LQKENI.

This clonotype was detected only a few times. The chain combines TRBV24-1 with TRBJ1-2; 7 bases fit TRBD1. Germline loops: CDR1 KGHDR, CDR2 SFDVKD. The length of the CDR3 is 14 residues. The ends lost 9 bases at V and 5 bases at J; junction bases unmatched: 11. CDR3 residues: CATAGTAYPYGYTF. The CDR3 DNA reads TGTGCCACCGCGGGGACAGCCTACCCGTATGGCTACACCTTC.

Only a few counts were recorded for this clonotype. This chain connects TRBV9 to TRBJ1-2, with no clear D. In germline, CDR1 is SGDLS, CDR2 YYNGEE. This CDR3 contains 12 residues. V was clipped by 0 bases and J by 8 bases, with 8 bases between them. CDR3 amino acids: CASSVVSWGYTF. As DNA, the CDR3 is TGTGCCAGCAGCGTAGTATCTTGGGGCTACACCTTC. Drawing the rest from reference TRBV9 and TRBJ1-2, the complete variable domain is DSGVTQTPKHLITATGQRVTLRCSPRSGDLSVYWYQQSLDQGLQFLIQYYNGEERAKGNILERFSAQQFPDLHSELNLSSLELGDSALYFCASSVVSWGYTFGSGTRLTVV.

This clonotype was detected a few times. The rearrangement links TRBV15 to TRBJ2-6; D gene ambiguous. CDR1 is LNHNV and CDR2 is YYDKDF in the germline V gene (reference sequence). The CDR3 sequence is 16 residues long. V lost 3 bases to trimming and J lost 0 bases, with 9 bases between them. CDR3 DNA: TGTGCCACCAGCAGTCGACCGGGCTCTGGGGCCAACGTCCTGACTTTC. It codes for CATSSRPGSGANVLTF.

This clonotype was recorded many times. The chain is built from TRBV2 and TRBJ2-5; D ambiguous. This CDR3 has 11 residues. Trimming stripped 7 bases from V and 4 bases from J, with 7 bases between. CDR1 and CDR2 from the germline V gene are SNHLY and FYNNEI. The CDR3 bases are TGTGCCAGCAAAGGAGTAGAGACCCAGTACTTC. Translating it yields CASKGVETQYF.

V is TRBV20-1 and J is TRBJ2-5; D unclear. The CDR3 is made up of 15 amino acids. Germline-derived CDR1 and CDR2 are DFQATT and SNEGSKA (reference sequence). V lost 0 bases, J lost 0 bases, and 11 bases lay in between. The CDR3 protein is CSARDQESNQETQYF. The CDR3 DNA sequence: TGCAGTGCTAGAGATCAGGAGTCCAACCAAGAGACCCAGTACTTC.

This CDR3 is CASSAGTGDAEQFF. The CDR3, as DNA: TGTGCCAGCAGCGCCGGGACGGGCGACGCTGAGCAGTTCTTC. The V and J genes are TRBV2 and TRBJ2-1, with D perhaps TRBD1 or TRBD2 (5 bases each). The CDR3 consists of 14 residues. Germline V gene sequence: CDR1 SNHLY, CDR2 FYNNEI. Deletions cut 6 bases from V and 9 bases from J, with 18 bases between. Together with reference TRBV2 and TRBJ2-1, the CDR3 gives the full variable domain: EPEVTQTPSHQVTQMGQEVILRCVPISNHLYFYWYRQILGQKVEFLVSFYNNEISEKSEIFDDQFSVERPDGSNFTLKIRSTKLEDSAMYFCASSAGTGDAEQFFGPGTRLTVL.

The V gene is TRBV20-1, the J gene TRBJ2-3, with D possibly matching TRBD2 (5 bases). The CDR3 runs 13 residues. Germline CDR1 DFQATT, CDR2 SNEGSKA (reference sequence). V was clipped by 7 bases and J by 3 bases, with 14 bases between them. The CDR3 reads CSGWLAQTDTQYF. The CDR3 nucleotides are TGCAGTGGGTGGCTAGCCCAAACAGATACGCAGTATTTT.

Ten or more counts support this clonotype. The J gene is TRBJ1-1, the V gene TRBV2; 9 bases match TRBD1. The ends lost 6 bases at V and 3 bases at J; junction bases unmatched: 2. The CDR3 is 13 residues long. Germline V gene lookup returns CDR1 SNHLY and CDR2 FYNNEI. CDR3 DNA: TGTGCCAGCAGCCGGGACAGGGACACTGAAGCTTTCTTT. It codes for CASSRDRDTEAFF. The entire variable domain, with the rest obtained from reference TRBV2 and TRBJ1-1, is as follows: EPEVTQTPSHQVTQMGQEVILRCVPISNHLYFYWYRQILGQKVEFLVSFYNNEISEKSEIFDDQFSVERPDGSNFTLKIRSTKLEDSAMYFCASSRDRDTEAFFGQGTRLTVV.

The rearrangement links TRBV27 to TRBJ2-1; 8 positions match TRBD2. This CDR3 has 15 amino acids. V trimming: 7 bases; J trimming: 3 bases; junction bases outside the gene matches: 8. The germline V gene encodes CDR1 MNHEY and CDR2 SMNVEV (reference sequence). CDR3 coding DNA: TGTGCCAGCACCCCGACTAGCGCCGACTACAATGAGCAGTTCTTC. Its protein is CASTPTSADYNEQFF.